A selection of T cell receptor beta chains follows, all from one sample in a study of cytomegalovirus exposure and HLA in healthy donors. The data were produced by immunoSEQ multiplex PCR, yet TCRdb's version contains in-frame clones alone and is incomplete. Of about 170,000 clones in the sample, about 82% are singletons; the top ten hold about 0.69%. The source material was PBMCs. These TCRs come from a female donor in good health and CMV-seronegative. Both conserved end residues are part of each CDR3. The order of the fields is V gene, J gene, D gene, clone size, CDR3 protein, CDR3 DNA. D genes are given only for firm matches. Clone size is stated in some rows and not others, as once, few, many or a class when expanded.

TRBV7-9	TRBJ1-1	.	few	CASSFWPENTEAFF	TGTGCCAGCAGCTTTTGGCCAGAGAACACTGAAGCTTTCTTT
TRBV19	TRBJ2-1	TRBD2	few	CASSISGGADEQFF	TGTGCCAGTAGTATAAGCGGGGGGGCTGATGAGCAGTTCTTC
TRBV6-1	TRBJ1-2	.	.	CASSEAPGINYGYTF	TGTGCCAGCAGTGAAGCGCCAGGGATCAACTATGGCTACACCTTC
TRBV30	TRBJ1-2	TRBD1	.	CAWRETGLYYGYTF	TGTGCCTGGAGAGAGACAGGGTTGTACTATGGCTACACCTTC
TRBV19	TRBJ1-5	.	.	CASSNRLGGFNQPQHF	TGTGCCAGTAGTAATCGACTAGGCGGGTTCAATCAGCCCCAGCATTTT
TRBV7-6	TRBJ2-7	.	few	CASSFRLSDYEQYF	TGTGCCAGCAGCTTTAGACTGAGTGATTACGAGCAGTACTTC
TRBV7-2	TRBJ2-7	.	.	CASSSAYEQYF	TGTGCCAGCAGCTCCGCCTACGAGCAGTACTTC
TRBV6-5	TRBJ1-4	.	.	CASSLGGTNEKLFF	TGTGCCAGCAGTTTGGGAGGGACTAATGAAAAACTGTTTTTT
TRBV19	TRBJ2-1	TRBD2	.	CASSIPSSAGRSSYNEQFF	TGTGCCAGTAGTATCCCATCCAGCGCCGGGAGGAGCTCCTACAATGAGCAGTTCTTC
TRBV6-5	TRBJ1-5	.	.	CASPDSLQPQHF	TGTGCCAGCCCGGACAGTCTCCAGCCCCAGCATTTT
TRBV7-2	TRBJ1-4	.	.	CASSKQPPGATNEKLFF	TGTGCCAGCAGCAAGCAGCCCCCGGGGGCAACTAATGAAAAACTGTTTTTT
TRBV9	TRBJ1-3	TRBD1	.	CASGPGTGSPGNTIYF	TGTGCCAGCGGCCCCGGGACAGGGAGTCCCGGAAACACCATATATTTT
TRBV19	TRBJ1-1	TRBD1	.	CASSISDRGTEAFF	TGTGCCAGTAGCATATCGGACAGGGGAACTGAAGCTTTCTTT
TRBV28	TRBJ1-1	.	.	CASSLTAVGTPRNTEAFF	TGTGCCAGCAGTTTAACAGCCGTTGGGACTCCCCGAAACACTGAAGCTTTCTTT
TRBV5-1	TRBJ1-4	TRBD1	.	CASSRDSEKLFF	TGCGCCAGCAGCCGGGACAGTGAAAAACTGTTTTTT
TRBV27	TRBJ2-1	TRBD2	few	CASSLSPDTSGSNEQFF	TGTGCCAGCAGTTTATCCCCAGACACTAGCGGGAGCAATGAGCAGTTCTTC
TRBV10-3	TRBJ1-1	.	.	CAISTGNTEAFF	TGTGCCATCAGCACAGGGAACACTGAAGCTTTCTTT
TRBV21-1	TRBJ2-7	.	.	CASSMNPQAVCPYEQYF	TGTGCCAGCAGCATGAACCCCCAGGCAGTATGCCCCTACGAGCAGTACTTC
TRBV19	TRBJ1-3	.	few	CASSIPVLAGNTIYF	TGTGCCAGTAGTATTCCGGTGCTGGCTGGAAACACCATATATTTT
TRBV19	TRBJ2-7	TRBD2	.	CASSVSYLRETPGGEQYF	TGTGCCAGTAGTGTTTCGTATTTGCGGGAGACCCCGGGGGGCGAGCAGTACTTC
TRBV6-1	TRBJ1-2	TRBD1	.	CASTGRDRGNYGYTF	TGTGCCAGCACTGGAAGGGACAGGGGGAACTATGGCTACACCTTC
TRBV5-6	TRBJ2-5	TRBD1	.	CASSGLPGQQETQYF	TGTGCCAGCAGTGGACTCCCGGGACAGCAAGAGACCCAGTACTTC
TRBV7-9	TRBJ1-2	TRBD1	.	CASSLNRGHDYTF	TGTGCCAGCAGCTTAAACAGGGGGCATGACTACACCTTC
TRBV6-5	TRBJ1-6	.	.	CASGWQVNSPLHF	TGTGCCAGCGGCTGGCAAGTCAATTCACCCCTCCACTTT
TRBV27	TRBJ2-1	TRBD1	.	CASAQFRDRASEQFF	TGTGCCAGCGCCCAATTCCGGGACAGGGCGAGTGAGCAGTTCTTC
TRBV5-6	TRBJ1-1	.	.	CASSLGAITEAFF	TGTGCCAGCAGCTTGGGGGCAATCACTGAAGCTTTCTTT
TRBV6-6	TRBJ1-1	.	few	CASSYSGVTEAFF	TGTGCCAGCAGTTACTCAGGGGTCACTGAAGCTTTCTTT
TRBV19	TRBJ2-1	.	.	CASSIGSGTYNEQFF	TGTGCCAGTAGTATAGGGTCGGGGACTTACAATGAGCAGTTCTTC
TRBV18	TRBJ1-2	.	.	CASSPPTGNYGYTF	TGTGCCAGCTCACCCCCGACAGGCAACTATGGCTACACCTTC
TRBV19	TRBJ2-6	TRBD1	.	CASRGAGGAGANGLTF	TGTGCCAGTAGGGGGGCAGGGGGCGCTGGGGCCAACGGCCTGACTTTC
TRBV7-2	TRBJ1-2	.	.	CASSLSFVGVDYGYTF	TGTGCCAGCAGCTTAAGTTTTGTCGGGGTCGACTATGGCTACACCTTC
TRBV2	TRBJ2-1	TRBD2	.	CASSALTAGVYNEQFF	TGTGCCAGCAGTGCCCTAACAGCGGGAGTCTACAATGAGCAGTTCTTC
TRBV21-1	TRBJ1-2	.	few	CASSKDEGRKHGYTF	TGTGCCAGCAGCAAAGATGAGGGGAGGAAACATGGCTACACCTTC
TRBV28	TRBJ1-2	TRBD1	.	CASNLGQGSYTF	TGTGCCAGCAATCTCGGACAGGGGAGCTACACCTTC
TRBV11-1	TRBJ2-7	TRBD1	.	CASSLDRGLSYEQYF	TGTGCCAGCAGCTTAGACAGGGGGCTTTCCTACGAGCAGTACTTC
TRBV18	TRBJ1-4	.	.	CASSPPGHGRERPNEKLFF	TGTGCCAGCTCACCCCCGGGTCACGGGAGGGAGAGGCCTAATGAAAAACTGTTTTTT
TRBV10-3	TRBJ1-6	.	once	CAISVMETNSPLHF	TGTGCCATCAGTGTTATGGAGACGAATTCACCCCTCCACTTT
TRBV6-1	TRBJ1-1	.	.	CASKVGDLGTEAFF	TGTGCCAGCAAGGTCGGGGATCTGGGGACTGAAGCTTTCTTT
TRBV5-4	TRBJ2-7	TRBD1	.	CASSRAAGTGGNEQYF	TGTGCCAGCAGTCGGGCTGCCGGGACAGGGGGCAACGAGCAGTACTTC
TRBV6-1	TRBJ2-2	.	.	CASRRHNSNTGELFF	TGTGCCAGCAGAAGACATAACTCGAACACCGGGGAGCTGTTTTTT
TRBV6-1	TRBJ2-7	.	.	CASRADSYEQYF	TGTGCCAGCAGGGCGGACTCCTACGAGCAGTACTTC
TRBV6-1	TRBJ2-7	TRBD1	.	CASSRDREAEQYF	TGTGCCAGCAGTCGGGACAGGGAGGCCGAGCAGTACTTC
TRBV4-2	TRBJ2-3	TRBD2	.	CASSQGGLAVSTDTQYF	TGTGCCAGCAGCCAGGGCGGACTAGCGGTCAGCACAGATACGCAGTATTTT
TRBV4-3	TRBJ2-3	.	.	CASSQDIFGGGGLITDTQYF	TGCGCCAGCAGCCAAGATATATTCGGGGGTGGTGGCCTGATCACAGATACGCAGTATTTT
TRBV18	TRBJ1-1	TRBD1	.	CASSLRTGGDTEAFF	TGTGCCAGCTCACTCCGGACAGGAGGGGACACTGAAGCTTTCTTT
TRBV29-1	TRBJ1-2	.	.	CSVEWQGWNYGYTF	TGCAGCGTTGAGTGGCAGGGATGGAACTATGGCTACACCTTC
TRBV4-2	TRBJ2-1	TRBD2	few	CASSRGLAGSNEQFF	TGTGCCAGCAGCCGAGGACTAGCGGGGTCAAATGAGCAGTTCTTC
TRBV7-2	TRBJ2-7	TRBD2	.	CASRIAGGKDEQYF	TGTGCCAGCAGAATAGCGGGGGGCAAAGACGAGCAGTACTTC
TRBV6-5	TRBJ2-2	TRBD2	.	CASSRGGRNTGELFF	TGTGCCAGCAGCCGGGGGGGCCGGAACACCGGGGAGCTGTTTTTT
TRBV18	TRBJ2-5	TRBD2	.	CASSPASGTQETQYF	TGTGCCAGCTCACCGGCTAGCGGGACACAAGAGACCCAGTACTTC
TRBV27	TRBJ2-7	.	few	CASSENDSYEQYF	TGTGCCAGCAGCGAAAACGACAGCTACGAGCAGTACTTC
TRBV7-2	TRBJ1-5	TRBD1	few	CASSLGDSVNQPQHF	TGTGCCAGCAGCCTGGGGGACAGCGTCAATCAGCCCCAGCATTTT
TRBV30	TRBJ1-2	TRBD1	.	CAWSPGQGYGYTF	TGTGCCTGGAGCCCGGGACAGGGGTATGGCTACACCTTC
TRBV7-9	TRBJ2-2	.	.	CASRPNLRSGLGGELFF	TGTGCCAGCAGACCGAACCTACGGTCAGGGCTAGGCGGGGAGCTGTTTTTT
TRBV27	TRBJ1-2	.	.	CASTPGTRASGYTF	TGTGCCAGCACCCCCGGGACAAGGGCTTCTGGCTACACCTTC
TRBV4-3	TRBJ2-7	TRBD2	.	CASSHQRGGDEQYF	TGCGCCAGCAGCCACCAGCGGGGGGGTGACGAGCAGTACTTC
TRBV7-2	TRBJ2-5	TRBD2	.	CASSRSGPQETQYF	TGTGCCAGCAGCCGTAGCGGGCCACAAGAGACCCAGTACTTC
TRBV18	TRBJ2-7	TRBD1	.	CASSPLQGREQYF	TGTGCCAGCTCGCCACTACAGGGGCGAGAGCAGTACTTC